The 4 T cell receptor beta chains below come from one sample, sequenced in a study of blood T cell repertoires in COVID-19. Sequencing was performed with immunoSEQ multiplex PCR; in TCRdb, only in-frame clones are kept and a portion is missing. The sample shows hundreds of thousands of clones, more than 80% of them seen only once. Sequenced: PBMCs or T cells enriched from blood (not recorded which). These receptors were collected from a man aged 50 to 60 who had been exposed to COVID-19.

The chain joins TRBV19 to TRBJ2-3, with 7 bases fitting TRBD1. V lost 6 bases, J lost 1 base, and 7 bases stayed unmatched. The CDR3 is 15 residues long. Germline values: CDR1 LNHDA, CDR2 SQIVND (reference sequence). The CDR3 reads CASRIKDRRTDTQYF. The CDR3 DNA reads as TGTGCCAGTAGGATAAAGGACAGGCGCACAGATACGCAGTATTTT.

The V and J genes are TRBV29-1 and TRBJ2-7, with a tentative D call TRBD2 (6 bases). V was cut by 6 bases and J by 3 bases, with 6 bases left in between. This CDR3 is built from 10 residues. Germline-derived CDR1 and CDR2 are SQVTM and ANQGSEA. The CDR3 region is CSVGGYEQYF. Written as DNA, the CDR3 is TGCAGCGTCGGGGGCTACGAGCAGTACTTC.

V gene TRBV5-4 combines with J gene TRBJ2-2; the match to TRBD2 covers 11 bases. Germline trimming cut 4 bases from V and 4 bases from J; bases unmatched to any gene: 3. This CDR3 region has 15 residues. The V gene's germline CDR1 is SGHNT and CDR2 YYREEE (reference sequence). The CDR3 sequence is CASSVGTSGTGELFF. The CDR3 region has the DNA TGTGCCAGCAGCGTCGGGACTAGCGGCACCGGGGAGCTGTTTTTT.

The V gene is TRBV18, the J gene TRBJ1-2, with D possibly being TRBD1 (5 bases). Trimming removed 0 bases from V and 6 bases from J, with 17 bases in between. Germline lookup yields CDR1 KGHSH and CDR2 LQKENI. The CDR3 is 16 residues long. CDR3 DNA sequence: TGTGCCAGCTCACCACCCTCTCAGGGCATAAGAGATGGCTACACCTTC. Its protein is CASSPPSQGIRDGYTF.